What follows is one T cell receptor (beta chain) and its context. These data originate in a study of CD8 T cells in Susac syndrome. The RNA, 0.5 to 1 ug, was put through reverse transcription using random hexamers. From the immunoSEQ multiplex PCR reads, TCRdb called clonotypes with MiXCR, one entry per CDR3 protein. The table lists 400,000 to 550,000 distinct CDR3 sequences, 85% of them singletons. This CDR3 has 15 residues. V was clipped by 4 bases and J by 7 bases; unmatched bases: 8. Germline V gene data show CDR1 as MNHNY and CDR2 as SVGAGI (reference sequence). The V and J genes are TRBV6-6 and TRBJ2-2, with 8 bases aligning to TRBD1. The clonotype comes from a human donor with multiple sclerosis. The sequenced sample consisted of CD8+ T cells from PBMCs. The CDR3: CASSWTGPSDGELFF. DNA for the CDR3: TGTGCCAGCAGTTGGACAGGGCCATCAGACGGGGAGCTGTTTTTT.